Shown below are 3 T cell receptor beta chains from a single sample sequenced in a study of somatic mutations in cytotoxic T cells in rheumatoid arthritis. The table came from immunoSEQ multiplex PCR; TCRdb's copy has only in-frame clones and leaves some out. The sample yields around 10,000 clones, roughly 73% seen once. The sequenced sample was CD8+ T cells sorted from blood. The receptors originated from a man in his sixties in good health.

V is TRBV2 and J is TRBJ2-7, with 9 bases fitting TRBD1. The length of the CDR3 is 14 residues. CDR1 SNHLY and CDR2 FYNNEI come from the germline V gene. V was pared by 9 bases and J by 3 bases, with 9 bases of the junction left unmatched. CDR3: CASSPGQGNYEQYF. CDR3 coding DNA: TGTGCCAGTTCTCCGGGACAGGGTAACTACGAGCAGTACTTC. The variable domain in full, with the rest retrieved from reference TRBV2 and TRBJ2-7, is EPEVTQTPSHQVTQMGQEVILRCVPISNHLYFYWYRQILGQKVEFLVSFYNNEISEKSEIFDDQFSVERPDGSNFTLKIRSTKLEDSAMYFCASSPGQGNYEQYFGPGTRLTVT.

The table lists this clone with a few counts. The chain couples TRBV4-2 to TRBJ1-1; D perhaps matches TRBD1 (6 bases). This CDR3 is built from 14 residues. V dropped 2 bases and J dropped 4 bases, with 11 bases sitting between them. Per the germline V gene, CDR1 is LGHNA and CDR2 is YNFKEQ. In DNA form, the CDR3 reads TGTGCCAGCAGCCAAACCCAGGGGCTCACTGAAGCTTTCTTT. Translating gives CASSQTQGLTEAFF.

J is TRBJ2-1 and V is TRBV18, with unresolved D. The CDR3 sequence is 12 residues long. Germline V gene lookup returns CDR1 KGHSH and CDR2 LQKENI. Trimming stripped 3 bases from V and 9 bases from J, with 9 bases between. The CDR3 loop is CASSPLSSEQFF. The CDR3 DNA reads TGTGCCAGCTCACCCCTTAGCTCTGAGCAGTTCTTC.